One sample yielded the 2 T cell receptor beta chains listed below, sequenced in a study of primary melanoma T cells and metastatic recurrence. Generated by immunoSEQ multiplex PCR, the TCRdb table keeps only in-frame clones and is missing some. The profile covers 280 or so clones, with roughly 72% appearing a single time and 25% taken by the ten largest. The sample was melanoma tumor tissue. The receptors were gathered from a human donor with melanoma.

The V and J genes are TRBV11-3 and TRBJ1-4; weak D call: TRBD1 (5 bases). This CDR3 has 14 amino acids. V lost 2 bases and J lost 9, with 13 bases in between. The germline V gene has CDR1 SGHNT and CDR2 YENEEA. CDR3 nucleotides: TGTGCCAGCAGCTTACAGGGCCCGACGCAAAAACTGTTTTTT. Its protein is CASSLQGPTQKLFF. The variable domain in full, completed from reference TRBV11-3 and TRBJ1-4, reads EAGVVQSPRYKIIEKKQPVAFWCNPISGHNTLYWYLQNLGQGPELLIRYENEEAVDDSQLPKDRFSAERLKGVDSTLKIQPAELGDSAVYLCASSLQGPTQKLFFGSGTQLSVL.

CDR3 sequence reads: CASSTLRTRANTEAFF. The CDR3 nucleotides read TGTGCCAGTAGTACCCTACGGACACGAGCCAACACTGAAGCTTTCTTT. The J gene is TRBJ1-1, the V gene TRBV19, with D maybe TRBD1 (5 bases). V gave up 4 bases and J gave up 2 bases, with 17 bases separating them. The V gene's germline CDR1 is LNHDA and CDR2 SQIVND (reference sequence). CDR3 length: 16 amino acids.